This T cell receptor (beta chain) was identified in a study of OX40 agonist ivuxolimab in advanced cancers. Background on the study: Participants could have had prior anti-PD-1, anti-PD-L1 or anti-CTLA-4 therapy, and approximately 40% had some.

Data came from immunoSEQ multiplex PCR; TCRdb stores just in-frame clones and leaves some out. The data contain about 28,000 clones, about 82% of them singletons. This TCR was sampled from an adult with an advanced solid tumor such as melanoma, head and neck, liver or kidney cancer. Sequences were derived from CD4+ or CD8+ T cells sorted from blood, sampled in a trial of the OX40 agonist ivuxolimab.

The CDR3 loop reads CASNPSVGATNEKLFF. CDR3 sequence (DNA): TGTGCCAGCAACCCATCGGTCGGGGCAACTAATGAAAAACTGTTTTTT. The rearrangement links TRBV5-5 to TRBJ1-4; D is unclear. CDR1 and CDR2 from the germline V gene are SGHKS and YYEKEE (reference sequence). The CDR3 runs 16 residues. Trimming removed 6 bases from V and 0 bases from J, with 15 bases in between.